The 5 T cell receptor beta chains listed next were all sequenced from one sample in a study of CD8 T cells in ankylosing spondylitis. MiXCR, applied by TCRdb to the 5' RACE reads, yields one record per CDR3 protein. This table holds 150,000 to 200,000 distinct CDR3 sequences, 13% found once. The sequenced material came from blood, either unsorted or a sorted T cell fraction (not recorded which). The receptors originated from a female donor with ankylosing spondylitis or in good health (not recorded which).

The chain combines TRBV20-1 with TRBJ2-1; 7 bases are shared with TRBD2. With 6 bases clipped from V and 7 bases from J, the junction kept 6 bases outside the gene matches. Germline loops: CDR1 DFQATT, CDR2 SNEGSKA (reference sequence). The CDR3 contains 12 residues. The DNA for the CDR3 is TGCAGTGCAAGCGGGATTACGAATGAGCAGTTCTTC. Translated, it gives CSASGITNEQFF.

The sample holds many counts of this clonotype. The chain recombines TRBV12-3 or TRBV12-4 with TRBJ1-2, with D hard to call. Trimming took off 5 bases at V and 12 bases at J, with 13 bases between the two ends. The CDR3 runs 11 residues. The CDR3 reads CASSASWVHTF. In DNA, the CDR3 is TGTGCCAGCAGTGCCTCTTGGGTCCACACCTTC.

This clonotype has a count of ten or more. The J gene is TRBJ1-1, the V gene TRBV24-1, with D possibly being TRBD1 (6 bases). V lost 10 bases and J 8 bases, leaving 16 bases between the germline ends. Germline V gives CDR1 KGHDR, CDR2 SFDVKD. There are 12 residues in the CDR3. CDR3 protein: CATSRGGEEAFF. In DNA, the CDR3 is TGTGCCACTTCGAGGGGGGGTGAGGAAGCTTTCTTT.

This clonotype was detected a few times. This chain links TRBV12-3 or TRBV12-4 with TRBJ2-7; TRBD1 is a possible D gene (6 bases). The ends were cut back, 4 bases at V and 3 bases at J, with 13 bases in the middle. The CDR3 contains 14 residues. The CDR3 nucleotides read TGTGCCAGCAGTTCGGAGAGGGGGAACTACGAGCAGTACTTC. It is translated as CASSSERGNYEQYF.

This chain uses TRBV27 with TRBJ1-2, with a weak D call TRBD1 (6 bases). Trimming took 2 bases from V and 5 from J, leaving 15 bases between them. The CDR3 covers 15 residues. CDR1 and CDR2 from the germline V gene are MNHEY and SMNVEV (reference sequence). CDR3 protein: CASSLVAGANYGYTF. The CDR3 nucleotides are TGTGCCAGCAGTTTAGTGGCAGGGGCAAATTATGGCTACACCTTC.